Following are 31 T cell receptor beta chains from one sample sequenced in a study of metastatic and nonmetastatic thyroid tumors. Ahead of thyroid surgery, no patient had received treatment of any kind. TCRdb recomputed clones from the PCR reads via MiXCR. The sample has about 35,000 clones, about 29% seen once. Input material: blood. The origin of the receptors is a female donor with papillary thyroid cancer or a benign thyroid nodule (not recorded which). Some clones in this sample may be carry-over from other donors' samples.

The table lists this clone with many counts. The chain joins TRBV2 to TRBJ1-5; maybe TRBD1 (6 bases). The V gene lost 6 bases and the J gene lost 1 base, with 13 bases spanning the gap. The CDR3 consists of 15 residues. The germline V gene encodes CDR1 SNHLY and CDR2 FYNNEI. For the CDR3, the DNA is TGTGCCAGCAGAGAACAGGGTAAGAGCAATCAGCCCCAGCATTTT. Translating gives CASREQGKSNQPQHF.

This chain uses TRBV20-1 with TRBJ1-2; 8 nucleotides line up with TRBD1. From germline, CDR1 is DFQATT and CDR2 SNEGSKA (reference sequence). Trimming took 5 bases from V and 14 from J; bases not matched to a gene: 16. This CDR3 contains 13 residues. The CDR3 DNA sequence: TGCAGTGCTCAGAACCGGGACAGGAGGTCGGATACCTTC. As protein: CSAQNRDRRSDTF.

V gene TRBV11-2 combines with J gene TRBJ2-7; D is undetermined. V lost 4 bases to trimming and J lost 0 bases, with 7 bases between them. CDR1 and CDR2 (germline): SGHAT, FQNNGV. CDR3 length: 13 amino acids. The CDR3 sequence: CASSWSFSYEQYF. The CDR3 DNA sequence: TGTGCCAGCAGCTGGAGCTTCTCCTACGAGCAGTACTTC.

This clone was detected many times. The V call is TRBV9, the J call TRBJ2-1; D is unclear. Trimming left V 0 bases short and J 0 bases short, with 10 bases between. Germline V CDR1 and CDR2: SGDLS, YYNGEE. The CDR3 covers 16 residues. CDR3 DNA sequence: TGTGCCAGCAGCGTAGCGGGCGGTACCTCCTACAATGAGCAGTTCTTC. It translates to CASSVAGGTSYNEQFF. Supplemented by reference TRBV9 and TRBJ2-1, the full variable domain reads DSGVTQTPKHLITATGQRVTLRCSPRSGDLSVYWYQQSLDQGLQFLIQYYNGEERAKGNILERFSAQQFPDLHSELNLSSLELGDSALYFCASSVAGGTSYNEQFFGPGTRLTVL.

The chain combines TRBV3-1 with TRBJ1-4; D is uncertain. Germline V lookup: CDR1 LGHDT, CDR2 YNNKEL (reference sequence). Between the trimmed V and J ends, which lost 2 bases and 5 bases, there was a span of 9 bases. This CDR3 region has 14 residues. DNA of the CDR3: TGTGCCAGCAGCCAACTACAGACCAATGAAAAACTGTTTTTT. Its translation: CASSQLQTNEKLFF.

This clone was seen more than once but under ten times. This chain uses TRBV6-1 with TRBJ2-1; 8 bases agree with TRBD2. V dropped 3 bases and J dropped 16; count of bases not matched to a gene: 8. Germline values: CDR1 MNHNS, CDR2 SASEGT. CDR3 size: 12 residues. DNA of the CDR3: TGTGCCAGCAGTGAGGACGGGACTAGACCTTTCTTC. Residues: CASSEDGTRPFF.

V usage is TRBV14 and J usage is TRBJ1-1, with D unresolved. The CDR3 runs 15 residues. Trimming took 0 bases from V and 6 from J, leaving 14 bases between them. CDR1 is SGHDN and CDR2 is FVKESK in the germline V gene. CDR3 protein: CASSQDSGGRAEAFF. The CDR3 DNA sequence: TGTGCCAGCAGCCAAGATAGTGGCGGTAGGGCTGAAGCTTTCTTT.

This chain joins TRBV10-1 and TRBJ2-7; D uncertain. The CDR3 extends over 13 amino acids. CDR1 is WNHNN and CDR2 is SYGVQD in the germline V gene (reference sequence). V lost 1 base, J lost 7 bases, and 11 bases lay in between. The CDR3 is CASSELGRREQYF. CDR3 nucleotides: TGCGCCAGCAGTGAGTTAGGACGGCGGGAGCAGTACTTC.

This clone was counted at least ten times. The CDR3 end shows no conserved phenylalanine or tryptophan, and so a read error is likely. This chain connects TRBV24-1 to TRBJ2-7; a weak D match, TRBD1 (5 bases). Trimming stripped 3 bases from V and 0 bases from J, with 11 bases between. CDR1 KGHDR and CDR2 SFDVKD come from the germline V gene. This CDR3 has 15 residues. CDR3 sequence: CATSDGALSSYEQYL. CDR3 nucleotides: TGTGCCACCAGTGATGGGGCCCTCAGCTCCTACGAGCAGTACCTC.

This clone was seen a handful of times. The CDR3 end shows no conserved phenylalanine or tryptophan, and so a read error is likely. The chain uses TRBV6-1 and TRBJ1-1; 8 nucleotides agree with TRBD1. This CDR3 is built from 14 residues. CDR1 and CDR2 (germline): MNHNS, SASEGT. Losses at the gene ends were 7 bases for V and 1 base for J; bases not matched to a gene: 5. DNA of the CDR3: TGTGCCAGCATCAGGGGGCGCGGGAACACTGAAGCTTTCTCT. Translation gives CASIRGRGNTEAFS.

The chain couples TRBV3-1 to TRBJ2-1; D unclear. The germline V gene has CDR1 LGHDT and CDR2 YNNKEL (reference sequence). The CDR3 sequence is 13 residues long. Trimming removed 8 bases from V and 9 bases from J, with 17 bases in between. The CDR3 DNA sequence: TGTGCCAGCGGATCCACCCGGTGGGGTGAGCAGTTCTTC. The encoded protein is CASGSTRWGEQFF.

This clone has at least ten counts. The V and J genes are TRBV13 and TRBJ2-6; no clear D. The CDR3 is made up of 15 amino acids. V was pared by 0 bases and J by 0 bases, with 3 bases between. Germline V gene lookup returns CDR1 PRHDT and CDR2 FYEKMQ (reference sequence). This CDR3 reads CASSLGSSGANVLTF. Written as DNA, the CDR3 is TGTGCCAGCAGCTTAGGTAGCTCTGGGGCCAACGTCCTGACTTTC.

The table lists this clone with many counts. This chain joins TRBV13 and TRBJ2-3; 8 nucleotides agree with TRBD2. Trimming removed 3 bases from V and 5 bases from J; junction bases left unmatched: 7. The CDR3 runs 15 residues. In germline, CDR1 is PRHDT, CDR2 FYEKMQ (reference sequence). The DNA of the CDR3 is TGTGCCAGCAGCTTTAGAGCGGGAGTCGGAGATACGCAGTATTTT. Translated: CASSFRAGVGDTQYF.

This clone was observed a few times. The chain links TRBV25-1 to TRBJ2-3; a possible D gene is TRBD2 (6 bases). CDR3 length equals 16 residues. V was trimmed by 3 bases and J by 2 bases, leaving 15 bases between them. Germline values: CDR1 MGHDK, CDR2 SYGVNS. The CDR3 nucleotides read TGTGCCAGCAGTGAGGAGGGGACGGTCTACACAGATACGCAGTATTTT. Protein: CASSEEGTVYTDTQYF.

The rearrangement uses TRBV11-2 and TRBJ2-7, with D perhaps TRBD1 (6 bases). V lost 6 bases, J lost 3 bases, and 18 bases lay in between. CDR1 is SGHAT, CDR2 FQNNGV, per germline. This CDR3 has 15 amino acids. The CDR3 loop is CASSLVGGQNYEQYF. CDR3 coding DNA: TGTGCCAGCAGTCTCGTCGGCGGACAGAACTACGAGCAGTACTTC.

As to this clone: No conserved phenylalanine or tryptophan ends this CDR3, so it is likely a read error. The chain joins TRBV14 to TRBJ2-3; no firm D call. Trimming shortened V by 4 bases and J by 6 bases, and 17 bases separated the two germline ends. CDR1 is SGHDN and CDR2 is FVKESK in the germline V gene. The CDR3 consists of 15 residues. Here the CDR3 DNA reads TGTGCCAGCAGCCTAGTACGAGCACAAGGGGATACGCAGTATGTT. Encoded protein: CASSLVRAQGDTQYV.

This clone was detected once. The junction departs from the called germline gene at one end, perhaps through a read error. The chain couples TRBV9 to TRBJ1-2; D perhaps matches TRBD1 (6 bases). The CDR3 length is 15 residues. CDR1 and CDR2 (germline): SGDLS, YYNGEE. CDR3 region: CAISSARQGSYGYTF. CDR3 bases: TGTGCCATCAGCTCCGCCCGCCAGGGGTCTTATGGCTACACCTTC. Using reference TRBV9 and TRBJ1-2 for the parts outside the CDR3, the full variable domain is DSGVTQTPKHLITATGQRVTLRCSPRSGDLSVYWYQQSLDQGLQFLIQYYNGEERAKGNILERFSAQQFPDLHSELNLSSLELGDSALYFCAISSARQGSYGYTFGSGTRLTVV.

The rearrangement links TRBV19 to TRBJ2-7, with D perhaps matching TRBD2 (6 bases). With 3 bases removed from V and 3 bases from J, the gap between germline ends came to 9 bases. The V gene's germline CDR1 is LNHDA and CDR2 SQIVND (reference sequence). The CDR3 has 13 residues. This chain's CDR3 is CASSIRDCYEQYF. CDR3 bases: TGTGCCAGTAGTATTCGGGACTGCTACGAGCAGTACTTC.

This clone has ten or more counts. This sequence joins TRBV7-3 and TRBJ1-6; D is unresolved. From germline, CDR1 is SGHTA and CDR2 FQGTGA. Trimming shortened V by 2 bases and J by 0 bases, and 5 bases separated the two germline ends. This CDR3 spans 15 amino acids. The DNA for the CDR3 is TGTGCCAGCAGCTTATACAGCTCCTATAATTCACCCCTCCACTTT. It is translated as CASSLYSSYNSPLHF.

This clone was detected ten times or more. The CDR3 bases are TGTGCTAGTGGTTTAGTTCCTGAAGCTTTCTTT. Translation gives CASGLVPEAFF. The chain combines TRBV12-5 with TRBJ1-1; no reliable D call. V was pared by 3 bases and J by 6 bases, with 5 bases between. Looked up from germline, CDR1 is LGHNT and CDR2 is FRNRAP. The CDR3 totals 11 residues.

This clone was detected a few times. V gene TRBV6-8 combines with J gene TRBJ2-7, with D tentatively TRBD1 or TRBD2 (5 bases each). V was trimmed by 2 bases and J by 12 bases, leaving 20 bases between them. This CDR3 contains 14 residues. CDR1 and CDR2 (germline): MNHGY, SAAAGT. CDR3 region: CASSYVRRGVDTYF. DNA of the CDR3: TGTGCCAGCAGTTACGTCCGTCGAGGGGTTGATACGTACTTC.

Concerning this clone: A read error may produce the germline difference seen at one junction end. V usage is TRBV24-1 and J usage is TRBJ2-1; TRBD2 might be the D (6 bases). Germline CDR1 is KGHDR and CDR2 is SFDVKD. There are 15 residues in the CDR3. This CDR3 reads CATSDGGTDYNEKFF. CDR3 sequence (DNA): TGTGCCACAAGTGATGGCGGGACGGACTACAATGAGAAGTTCTTC.

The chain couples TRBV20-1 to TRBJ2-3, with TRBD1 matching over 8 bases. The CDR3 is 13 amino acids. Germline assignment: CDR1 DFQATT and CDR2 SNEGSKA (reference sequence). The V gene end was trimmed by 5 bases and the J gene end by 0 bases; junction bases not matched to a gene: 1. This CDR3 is CSADRGSTDTQYF. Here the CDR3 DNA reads TGCAGTGCTGACAGGGGTAGCACAGATACGCAGTATTTT.

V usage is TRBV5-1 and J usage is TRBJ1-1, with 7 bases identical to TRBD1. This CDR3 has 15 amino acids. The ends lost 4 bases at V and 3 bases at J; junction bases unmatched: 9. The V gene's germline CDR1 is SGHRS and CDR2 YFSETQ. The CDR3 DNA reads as TGCGCCAGCAGCGGATTAGGGGGCTGGGACACTGAAGCTTTCTTT. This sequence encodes CASSGLGGWDTEAFF.

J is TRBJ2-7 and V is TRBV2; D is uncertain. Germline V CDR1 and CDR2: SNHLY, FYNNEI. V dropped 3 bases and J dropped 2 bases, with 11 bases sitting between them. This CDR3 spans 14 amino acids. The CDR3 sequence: CASSDPTQTYEQYF. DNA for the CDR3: TGTGCCAGCAGTGATCCGACACAAACCTACGAGCAGTACTTC.

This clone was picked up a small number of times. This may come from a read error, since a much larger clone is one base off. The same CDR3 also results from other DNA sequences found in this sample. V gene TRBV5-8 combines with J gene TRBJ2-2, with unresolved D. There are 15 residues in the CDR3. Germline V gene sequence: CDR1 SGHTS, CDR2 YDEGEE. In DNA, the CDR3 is TGTGCCAGCAGCTTGGCCAGTCCGCCCACCGGTGAGCTGTTTTTT. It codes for CASSLASPPTGELFF.

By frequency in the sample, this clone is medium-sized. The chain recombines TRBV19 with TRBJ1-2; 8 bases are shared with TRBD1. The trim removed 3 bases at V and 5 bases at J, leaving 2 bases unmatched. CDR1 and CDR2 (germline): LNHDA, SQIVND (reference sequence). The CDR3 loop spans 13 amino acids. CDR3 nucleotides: TGTGCCAGTAGTATCACAGGGGGATATGGCTACACCTTC. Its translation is CASSITGGYGYTF.

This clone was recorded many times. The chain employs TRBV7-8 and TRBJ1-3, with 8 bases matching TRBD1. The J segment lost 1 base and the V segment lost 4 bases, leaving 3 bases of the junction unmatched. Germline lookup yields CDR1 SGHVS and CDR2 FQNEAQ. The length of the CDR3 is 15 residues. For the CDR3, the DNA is TGTGCCAGCAGCTCACACAGGGGGTCTGGAAACACCATATATTTT. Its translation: CASSSHRGSGNTIYF.

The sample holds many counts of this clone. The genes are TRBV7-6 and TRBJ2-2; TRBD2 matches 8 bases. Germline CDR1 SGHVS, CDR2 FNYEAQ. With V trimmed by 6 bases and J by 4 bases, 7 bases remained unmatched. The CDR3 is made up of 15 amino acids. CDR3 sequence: CASSSGAGVTGELFF. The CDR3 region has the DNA TGTGCCAGCAGTTCTGGAGCGGGAGTCACCGGGGAGCTGTTTTTT.

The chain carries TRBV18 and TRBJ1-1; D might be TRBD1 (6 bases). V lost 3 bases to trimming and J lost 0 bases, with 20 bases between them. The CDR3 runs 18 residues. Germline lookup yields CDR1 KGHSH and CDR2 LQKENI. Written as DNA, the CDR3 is TGTGCCAGCTCACCGTGGGGGGCCGGGGAGACGGTGAACACTGAAGCTTTCTTT. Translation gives CASSPWGAGETVNTEAFF.

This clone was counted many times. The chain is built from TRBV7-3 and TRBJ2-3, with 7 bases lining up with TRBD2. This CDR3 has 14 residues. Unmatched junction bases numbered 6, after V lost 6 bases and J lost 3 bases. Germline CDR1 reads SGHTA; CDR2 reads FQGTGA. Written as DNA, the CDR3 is TGTGCCAGCAGTCGAAACGGGGGGACAGATACGCAGTATTTT. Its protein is CASSRNGGTDTQYF.